This T cell receptor (beta chain) appears in the sequencing data of a study of T cell responses to AZD1222 COVID-19 vaccine. Study information: The analysis combined second doses at about 4 or about 12 weeks. Study results and limitations: The study reported that nearly half of spike-specific TCRs target unmutated variant regions. White British people made up most donors, females outnumbered males, and clonal diversity was possibly underestimated. Mapped onto spike, vaccine-associated CD4 TCRs spanned it and were dominant at 160-218 and 743-854.

For this clone: Its antigen is unidentified.

V shed 11 bases and J shed 8 bases, with 16 bases lying between them. Germline V gives CDR1 MNHEY, CDR2 SVGAGI. The CDR3 has 11 residues. The method was immunoSEQ multiplex PCR; TCRdb's version includes in-frame clones alone and lacks a portion of them. The repertoire holds 130,000 or so clones, with around 86% as singletons. This chain joins TRBV6-5 and TRBJ2-7, with D possibly being TRBD1 (6 bases). The sample was peripheral blood, taken on day 0 of AZD1222 vaccination. This clonotype was sampled from an adult in good health. CDR3 region: CAVSQGPKQYF. In nucleotides, the CDR3 is TGTGCCGTCTCACAGGGACCCAAGCAGTACTTC.